The present T cell receptor (beta chain) was sequenced within a study of blood T cell repertoires in COVID-19. Germline assignment: CDR1 SGDLS and CDR2 YYNGEE. CDR3 size: 14 residues. V shed 4 bases, J shed 9 bases, and the junction held 6 bases outside the gene matches. About this clone itself: A much larger clone is a single base away; this may be a read error.

The data were produced by immunoSEQ multiplex PCR, yet TCRdb's version contains in-frame clones alone and is incomplete. Of about 330,000 clones listed, around nine tenths are singletons. The J gene is TRBJ1-6, the V gene TRBV9; TRBD1 matches 8 bases. Sequencing was performed on PBMCs or T cells enriched from blood (not recorded which). The clonotype was recovered from a man aged 25-45 years who had recovered from COVID-19. CDR3 in amino acids: CASSLTGEGSPLHF. CDR3 nucleotides: TGTGCCAGCAGCCTGACAGGGGAAGGTTCACCCCTCCACTTT.